The clone carrying this T cell receptor beta chain has a count of ten or more. Each sample used at least 6.5 million PBMCs. The entry originates in a study of blood T cells in healthy people across ages. The J segment lost 6 bases and the V segment lost 4 bases, leaving 7 bases of the junction unmatched. Germline V gene lookup returns CDR1 MNHEY and CDR2 SVGEGT. The CDR3 contains 14 residues. PCR was performed a second time for about 7 to 11 cycles using a sample-barcoded 5' primer and a J-beta primer mix. TCRdb reprocessed the 5' RACE reads with MiXCR, giving one entry per CDR3 protein. The sample has around 870,000 distinct CDR3 sequences; 29% are singletons.

The source of this sequence is an elderly woman in good health. The chain combines TRBV6-2 or TRBV6-3 with TRBJ2-7, with TRBD1 identical over 9 bases. Sample: blood. This CDR3 is CASSFRTGEGEQYF. The CDR3 DNA follows: TGTGCCAGCAGTTTTCGGACAGGGGAAGGCGAGCAGTACTTC.